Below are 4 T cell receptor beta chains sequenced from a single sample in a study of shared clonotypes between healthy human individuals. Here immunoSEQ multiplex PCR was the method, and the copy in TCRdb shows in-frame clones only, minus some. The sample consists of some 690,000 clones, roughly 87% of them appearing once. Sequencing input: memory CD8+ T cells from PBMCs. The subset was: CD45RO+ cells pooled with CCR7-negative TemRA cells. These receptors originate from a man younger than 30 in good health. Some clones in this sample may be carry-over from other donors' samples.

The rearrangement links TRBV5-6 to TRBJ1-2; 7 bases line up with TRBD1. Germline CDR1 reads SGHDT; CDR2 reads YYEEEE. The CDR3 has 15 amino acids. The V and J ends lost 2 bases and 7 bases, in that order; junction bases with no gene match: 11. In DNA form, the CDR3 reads TGTGCCAGCAGCTTAGAACAGGGGCCGTGGGTTGGCTACACCTTC. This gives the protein CASSLEQGPWVGYTF.

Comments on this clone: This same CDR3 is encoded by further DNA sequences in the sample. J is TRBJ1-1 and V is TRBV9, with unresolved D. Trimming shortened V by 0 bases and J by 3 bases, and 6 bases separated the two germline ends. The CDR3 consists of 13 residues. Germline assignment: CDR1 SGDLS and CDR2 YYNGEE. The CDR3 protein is CASSVGGYTEAFF. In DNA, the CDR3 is TGTGCCAGCAGCGTAGGCGGATACACTGAAGCTTTCTTT.

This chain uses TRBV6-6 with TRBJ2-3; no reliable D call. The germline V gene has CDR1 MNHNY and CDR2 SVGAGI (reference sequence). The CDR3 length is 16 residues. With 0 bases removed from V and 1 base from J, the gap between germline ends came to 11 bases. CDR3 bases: TGTGCCAGCAGTTACTCGATCGGGCAAGGCACAGATACGCAGTATTTT. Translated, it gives CASSYSIGQGTDTQYF.

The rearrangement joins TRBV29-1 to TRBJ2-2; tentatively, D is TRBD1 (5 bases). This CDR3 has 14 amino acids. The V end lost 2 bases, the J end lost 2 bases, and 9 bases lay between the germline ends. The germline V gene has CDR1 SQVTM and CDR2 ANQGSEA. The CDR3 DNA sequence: TGCAGCGTTGAACTCAGGGTTAACACCGGGGAGCTGTTTTTT. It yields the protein CSVELRVNTGELFF.